Below are 16 T cell receptor beta chains sequenced from a single sample in a study of blood T cell repertoires in COVID-19. Assay used: immunoSEQ multiplex PCR; TCRdb lists only in-frame clones, some missing. The sample contains about 120,000 clones, roughly 89% of which appear only once. The sequenced sample consisted of peripheral blood. Every receptor here comes from a woman aged 45-65 years with acute or convalescent COVID-19.

V gene TRBV6-5 combines with J gene TRBJ1-3; no firm D call. The germline CDR1 and CDR2 sequences are MNHEY and SVGAGI. The length of the CDR3 is 14 residues. Trimming took off 6 bases at V and 2 bases at J, with 11 bases between the two ends. CDR3 in amino acids: CASSSNKAGNTIYF. CDR3 nucleotide sequence: TGTGCCAGCAGCTCAAACAAAGCTGGAAACACCATATATTTT.

The V gene is TRBV30, the J gene TRBJ1-1, with a possible D match to TRBD1 (5 bases). From germline, CDR1 is GTSNPN and CDR2 SVGIG (reference sequence). V lost 3 bases and J 1 base, leaving 9 bases between the germline ends. The CDR3 spans 13 residues. DNA for the CDR3: TGTGCCTGGAGCTTTAGGGGGAACACTGAAGCTTTCTTT. This encodes CAWSFRGNTEAFF.

The DNA for the CDR3 is TGCGCCAGCAGCTTGCCGGGGGGGAACACTGAAGCTTTCTTT. Protein product: CASSLPGGNTEAFF. The chain couples TRBV5-1 to TRBJ1-1; D may be TRBD1 (5 bases). From germline, CDR1 is SGHRS and CDR2 YFSETQ. This CDR3 spans 14 amino acids. With 1 base removed from V and 1 base from J, the gap between germline ends came to 8 bases.

This clone was found a few times. This chain connects TRBV27 to TRBJ1-2, with TRBD1 identical over 7 bases. V lost 1 base and J lost 3; bases outside the gene matches: 2. Germline V gives CDR1 MNHEY, CDR2 SMNVEV (reference sequence). The CDR3 is 14 residues long. The CDR3 loop reads CASSLYGTDYGYTF. For the CDR3, the DNA is TGTGCCAGCAGTTTATACGGGACAGACTATGGCTACACCTTC.

This clone was counted between two and nine times. V usage is TRBV5-1 and J usage is TRBJ2-1; 7 bases align to TRBD1. The CDR3 is 16 amino acids. Germline V gives CDR1 SGHRS, CDR2 YFSETQ. V shed 0 bases and J 10 bases; nucleotides not matched to a gene: 13. The CDR3: CASSLAPTGSRLEQFF. CDR3 coding DNA: TGCGCCAGCAGCTTGGCTCCGACAGGGTCCCGTTTAGAGCAGTTCTTC.

The V and J genes are TRBV29-1 and TRBJ2-5; the D gene is possibly TRBD1 (5 bases). Looked up from germline, CDR1 is SQVTM and CDR2 is ANQGSEA. This CDR3 spans 13 amino acids. The V and J ends lost 7 bases and 2 bases respectively, with 14 bases between them. The CDR3 DNA follows: TGCAGCGCGAACAGGAGACAACAAGAGACCCAGTACTTC. This encodes CSANRRQQETQYF.

The chain uses TRBV9 and TRBJ1-1; unclear D gene. V was trimmed by 4 bases and J by 6 bases, leaving 13 bases between them. Germline V gene lookup returns CDR1 SGDLS and CDR2 YYNGEE. The CDR3 spans 13 residues. As DNA, the CDR3 is TGTGCCAGCAGCCCCCGTGGCTCTTCTGAAGCTTTCTTT. It specifies CASSPRGSSEAFF.

This clone was detected only once. The chain has TRBV10-2 and TRBJ1-1; no firm D call. In germline, CDR1 is WSHSY, CDR2 SAAADI. The CDR3 length is 15 residues. V lost 6 bases to trimming and J lost 3 bases, with 17 bases between them. The CDR3 region is CASSLRGGQDTEAFF. CDR3 in DNA: TGCGCCAGCAGCCTTAGAGGCGGGCAGGACACTGAAGCTTTCTTT.

The genes are TRBV2 and TRBJ1-2; 8 bases agree with TRBD1. Germline lookup yields CDR1 SNHLY and CDR2 FYNNEI. V lost 7 bases and J lost 7; bases outside the gene matches: 17. The CDR3 length is 16 residues. Here the CDR3 DNA reads TGTGCCAGCACCGAAAGGGAACAGGGGGGGGTTATTGGCTACACCTTC. Amino acid sequence: CASTEREQGGVIGYTF.

The J gene is TRBJ2-4, the V gene TRBV5-4; weak D call: TRBD1 (6 bases). The CDR3 is made up of 16 amino acids. Trimming took 4 bases from V and 13 from J, leaving 27 bases between them. Germline V gene sequence: CDR1 SGHNT, CDR2 YYREEE (reference sequence). The CDR3 sequence: CASSAWTGTWGREQYF. The CDR3 DNA sequence: TGTGCCAGCAGCGCCTGGACCGGGACATGGGGCCGAGAGCAGTACTTC.

The chain has TRBV12-3 or TRBV12-4 and TRBJ1-4; perhaps TRBD1 as D (6 bases). This CDR3 comprises 13 residues. Deletions cut 6 bases from V and 7 bases from J, with 12 bases between. The CDR3, as DNA: TGTGCCAGCAGCCCCAGGGGCGGTGAAAAACTGTTTTTT. This encodes CASSPRGGEKLFF.

The V call is TRBV10-3, the J call TRBJ2-1; 8 nucleotides match TRBD1. The V segment lost 4 bases and the J segment 8 bases; nucleotides outside the gene matches: 10. Germline values: CDR1 ENHRY, CDR2 SYGVKD. The length of the CDR3 is 15 residues. The CDR3 is CAISGNQGAFDEQFF. CDR3 DNA: TGTGCCATCAGTGGAAACCAGGGGGCATTCGATGAGCAGTTCTTC.

This chain joins TRBV11-3 and TRBJ1-3; TRBD1 is a possible D gene (5 bases). The germline CDR1 and CDR2 sequences are SGHNT and YENEEA. This CDR3 comprises 14 residues. V was clipped by 5 bases and J by 0 bases, with 8 bases between them. In nucleotides, the CDR3 is TGTGCCAGCAGCCCGGGGGGCTCTGGAAACACCATATATTTT. Encoded protein: CASSPGGSGNTIYF.

This sequence joins TRBV4-3 and TRBJ2-1, with a weak D call TRBD2 (5 bases). V gave up 6 bases and J gave up 8 bases, with 14 bases separating them. The CDR3 loop spans 13 amino acids. CDR1 is LGHNA and CDR2 is YSLEER in the germline V gene. This CDR3 reads CASSHTRVYEQFF. The CDR3 region has the DNA TGCGCCAGCAGTCATACTAGGGTCTATGAGCAGTTCTTC.

The chain recombines TRBV18 with TRBJ1-1; possibly TRBD1 for D (6 bases). The CDR3 consists of 18 residues. The V end was cut by 3 bases, the J end by 4 bases, with 24 bases between. CDR1 is KGHSH, CDR2 LQKENI, per germline. CDR3 DNA sequence: TGTGCCAGCTCACCTCCAAACCGGGGCGGGGGGCAAGGCACTGAAGCTTTCTTT. Translation: CASSPPNRGGGQGTEAFF.

The V and J genes are TRBV6-2 or TRBV6-3 and TRBJ1-1; the match to TRBD1 covers 12 bases. This CDR3 has 17 residues. Germline loops: CDR1 MNHEY, CDR2 SVGEGT. V lost 1 base and J lost 1; bases outside the gene matches: 4. CDR3: CASSYWDRGPRNTEAFF. The CDR3 coding sequence is TGTGCCAGCAGTTACTGGGACAGGGGGCCAAGGAACACTGAAGCTTTCTTT.